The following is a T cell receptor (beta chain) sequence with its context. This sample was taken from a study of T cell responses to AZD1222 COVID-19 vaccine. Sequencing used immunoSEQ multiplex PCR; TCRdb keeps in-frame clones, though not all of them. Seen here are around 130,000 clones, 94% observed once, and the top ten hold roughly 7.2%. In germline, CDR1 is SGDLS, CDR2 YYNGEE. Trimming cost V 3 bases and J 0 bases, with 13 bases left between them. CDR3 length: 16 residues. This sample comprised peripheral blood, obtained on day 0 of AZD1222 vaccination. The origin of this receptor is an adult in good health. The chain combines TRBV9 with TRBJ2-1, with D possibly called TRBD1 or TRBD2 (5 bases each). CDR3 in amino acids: CASSARDQSSYNEQFF. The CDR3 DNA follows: TGTGCCAGCAGCGCCCGGGACCAGAGCTCCTACAATGAGCAGTTCTTC.